The 21 T cell receptor beta chains below all came from one sample that was sequenced in a study of blood T cell repertoires in COVID-19. Assay used: immunoSEQ multiplex PCR; TCRdb lists only in-frame clones, some missing. The table lists roughly 250,000 clones, roughly four fifths of them singletons. Sequencing was performed on peripheral blood. These receptors were collected from a person aged 70 to 79 with COVID-19, enrolled during active disease.

J is TRBJ1-1 and V is TRBV6-5, with 9 bases that match TRBD1. Per the germline V gene, CDR1 is MNHEY and CDR2 is SVGAGI. J was trimmed by 5 bases and V by 7 bases; bases with no gene match: 8. The CDR3 length is 14 residues. As DNA, the CDR3 is TGTGCCAGCATTTCAGACAGGGGGGGAACTGAAGCTTTCTTT. Amino acids: CASISDRGGTEAFF.

This clone was observed at least ten times. The chain carries TRBV28 and TRBJ1-2; maybe TRBD1 (6 bases). V lost 6 bases to trimming and J lost 3 bases, with 17 bases between them. This CDR3 contains 15 residues. CDR1 is MDHEN and CDR2 is SYDVKM in the germline V gene. CDR3 nucleotides: TGTGCCAGCAGCCTACCCAGAGGGGGTGACTATGGCTACACCTTC. Translated: CASSLPRGGDYGYTF.

The rearrangement links TRBV19 to TRBJ1-1; 10 bases agree with TRBD1. The germline gives CDR1 LNHDA, CDR2 SQIVND (reference sequence). CDR3 length equals 14 residues. The trim removed 3 bases at V and 7 bases at J, leaving 5 bases unmatched. CDR3 in DNA: TGTGCCAGTAGTATGACAGGGGGCGCCGGTGAAGCTTTCTTT. Translating gives CASSMTGGAGEAFF.

The chain employs TRBV5-6 and TRBJ2-3, with D hard to call. Deletions cut 1 base from V and 2 bases from J, with 11 bases between. The CDR3 consists of 15 residues. Germline assignment: CDR1 SGHDT and CDR2 YYEEEE. The CDR3 sequence is CASSLFPGPTDTQYF. CDR3 DNA: TGTGCCAGCAGCTTGTTCCCAGGCCCCACAGATACGCAGTATTTT.

This sequence joins TRBV29-1 and TRBJ2-3; TRBD1 is a possible D gene (6 bases). CDR3 length: 13 amino acids. Trimming removed 6 bases from V and 4 bases from J, with 14 bases in between. Germline V lookup: CDR1 SQVTM, CDR2 ANQGSEA. Here the CDR3 DNA reads TGCAGCGTCCAGACAGGTCCGGCAGATACGCAGTATTTT. It encodes CSVQTGPADTQYF.

DNA of the CDR3: TGTGCCAGCAGTCGCCGGGACAGGGTAGTTGATGAGCAGTTCTTC. Protein sequence: CASSRRDRVVDEQFF. J is TRBJ2-1 and V is TRBV6-2 or TRBV6-3, with 9 bases that match TRBD1. Germline V CDR1 and CDR2: MNHEY, SVGEGT. The CDR3 sequence is 15 residues long. With 5 bases clipped from V and 8 bases from J, the junction kept 10 bases outside the gene matches.

This clone turned up a few times. The chain uses TRBV28 and TRBJ1-2; TRBD1 agrees at 8 bases. Germline CDR1 MDHEN, CDR2 SYDVKM. V shed 6 bases and J 4 bases; nucleotides not matched to a gene: 4. CDR3 length equals 13 residues. CDR3 sequence reads: CASRFGTGYGYTF. DNA for the CDR3: TGTGCCAGCAGATTCGGGACAGGCTATGGCTACACCTTC.

The V gene is TRBV5-1, the J gene TRBJ2-1; 8 nucleotides line up with TRBD2. V trimming: 0 bases; J trimming: 1 base; junction bases outside the gene matches: 3. The CDR3 totals 16 residues. Germline-derived CDR1 and CDR2 are SGHRS and YFSETQ. DNA for the CDR3: TGCGCCAGCAGCTTGGCGGGCGGGAGGTCCTACAATGAGCAGTTCTTC. Amino acids: CASSLAGGRSYNEQFF.

V usage is TRBV5-5 and J usage is TRBJ1-3; 7 nucleotides align to TRBD1. This CDR3 contains 15 residues. CDR1 and CDR2 from the germline V gene are SGHKS and YYEKEE (reference sequence). V dropped 4 bases and J dropped 3; count of bases not matched to a gene: 7. The CDR3 region is CASSGDRVYGNTIYF. DNA of the CDR3: TGTGCCAGCAGCGGAGACAGGGTTTATGGAAACACCATATATTTT.

This chain uses TRBV9 with TRBJ2-3; 9 bases map to TRBD1. CDR3 size: 16 residues. Germline CDR1 and CDR2: SGDLS and YYNGEE. With 0 bases clipped from V and 2 bases from J, the junction kept 4 bases outside the gene matches. CDR3 nucleotides: TGTGCCAGCAGCGTAGGAGGGACAGGGCTCACAGATACGCAGTATTTT. Amino acid sequence: CASSVGGTGLTDTQYF.

The sample holds one count of this clone. The CDR3 bases are TGTGCCGCGGGGGTGAAGAATTCACCCCTCCACTTT. Amino acids: CAAGVKNSPLHF. V gene TRBV19 combines with J gene TRBJ1-6, with D possibly matching TRBD1 (5 bases). Germline loops: CDR1 LNHDA, CDR2 SQIVND (reference sequence). Deletions cut 11 bases from V and 7 bases from J, with 12 bases between. The CDR3 sequence is 12 residues long.

The rearrangement uses TRBV6-5 and TRBJ1-4; D remains unclear. The V gene lost 0 bases and the J gene lost 7 bases, with 12 bases spanning the gap. CDR3 length equals 15 residues. Germline CDR1 reads MNHEY; CDR2 reads SVGAGI. In nucleotides, the CDR3 is TGTGCCAGCAGTTACTCGGCAGAGGGTTCTGAAAAACTGTTTTTT. This sequence encodes CASSYSAEGSEKLFF.

This clone was counted between two and nine times. The gene calls are TRBV13 and TRBJ2-7; no reliable D call. The CDR3 spans 14 residues. V was cut by 0 bases and J by 2 bases, with 8 bases left in between. Germline-derived CDR1 and CDR2 are PRHDT and FYEKMQ (reference sequence). The CDR3 sequence is CASSLGGTTYEQYF. CDR3 nucleotide sequence: TGTGCCAGCAGCTTAGGGGGCACAACCTACGAGCAGTACTTC.

The chain links TRBV13 to TRBJ2-5; 8 bases are a match to TRBD2. This CDR3 contains 16 residues. Germline V lookup: CDR1 PRHDT, CDR2 FYEKMQ (reference sequence). The trim removed 5 bases at V and 2 bases at J, leaving 10 bases unmatched. CDR3 coding DNA: TGTGCCAGCAGCCCCATAGCGGGACGATTACAAGAGACCCAGTACTTC. It codes for CASSPIAGRLQETQYF.

This chain links TRBV15 with TRBJ1-2, with TRBD1 identical over 7 bases. Germline CDR1 is LNHNV and CDR2 is YYDKDF (reference sequence). The length of the CDR3 is 16 residues. Germline trimming cut 2 bases from V and 2 bases from J; bases unmatched to any gene: 8. CDR3 nucleotide sequence: TGTGCCACCAGCAGAAATACAGGGGTCCGAAACTATGGCTACACCTTC. Protein sequence: CATSRNTGVRNYGYTF. The variable domain in full, completed from reference TRBV15 and TRBJ1-2, reads DAMVIQNPRYQVTQFGKPVTLSCSQTLNHNVMYWYQQKSSQAPKLLFHYYDKDFNNEADTPDNFQSRRPNTSFCFLDIRSPGLGDTAMYLCATSRNTGVRNYGYTFGSGTRLTVV.

The rearrangement uses TRBV7-3 and TRBJ2-3, with D perhaps matching TRBD2 (5 bases). The germline CDR1 and CDR2 sequences are SGHTA and FQGTGA. V was clipped by 4 bases and J by 9 bases, with 11 bases between them. The CDR3 runs 12 residues. This CDR3 reads CASSSPGGTQYF. The DNA of the CDR3 is TGTGCCAGCAGCTCCCCCGGAGGCACGCAGTATTTT.

The chain employs TRBV21-1 and TRBJ2-7; the DNA was not compared with TRBD2, the D call given in the table. TRBV21-1 is termed a pseudogene. The CDR3 spans 17 residues. The CDR3 bases are TGTGCCAGCAGCAAAGCTCCCGGGAGGAATAATTCCTACGAGCAGTACTTC. Its protein is CASSKAPGRNNSYEQYF.

This chain joins TRBV7-2 and TRBJ2-2, with a possible D match to TRBD1 (6 bases). The CDR3 runs 15 residues. The germline gives CDR1 SGHTA, CDR2 FQGNSA. The V gene lost 5 bases and the J gene lost 1 base, with 11 bases spanning the gap. The DNA for the CDR3 is TGTGCCAGCAGCCCCCTAGGGGGGAACACCGGGGAGCTGTTTTTT. As protein: CASSPLGGNTGELFF.

The rearrangement links TRBV4-2 to TRBJ1-1; 10 nucleotides line up with TRBD1. The V segment lost 3 bases and the J segment 0 bases; nucleotides outside the gene matches: 4. Germline V gene data show CDR1 as LGHNA and CDR2 as YNFKEQ. The CDR3 runs 16 residues. CDR3 in DNA: TGTGCCAGCAGCCATCGACAGGGGGCCCTGAACACTGAAGCTTTCTTT. Protein sequence: CASSHRQGALNTEAFF.

This rearrangement joins TRBV12-3 or TRBV12-4 to TRBJ1-2; tentatively, D is TRBD1 (5 bases). This CDR3 contains 12 residues. The ends were cut back, 5 bases at V and 4 bases at J, with 8 bases in the middle. CDR3 in amino acids: CASSPDSYGYTF. As DNA, the CDR3 is TGTGCCAGCAGTCCCGACAGCTATGGCTACACCTTC.

The chain has TRBV3-1 (or the pseudogene TRBV3-2) and TRBJ1-2, with TRBD1 as a possible D gene (6 bases). CDR3 length equals 14 residues. From germline, CDR1 is LGHDT and CDR2 YNNKEL (reference sequence). The V gene lost 1 base and the J gene lost 7 bases, with 13 bases spanning the gap. CDR3 sequence reads: CASSQGWGLSGYTF. CDR3 DNA sequence: TGTGCCAGCAGCCAAGGCTGGGGGCTCTCTGGCTACACCTTC.